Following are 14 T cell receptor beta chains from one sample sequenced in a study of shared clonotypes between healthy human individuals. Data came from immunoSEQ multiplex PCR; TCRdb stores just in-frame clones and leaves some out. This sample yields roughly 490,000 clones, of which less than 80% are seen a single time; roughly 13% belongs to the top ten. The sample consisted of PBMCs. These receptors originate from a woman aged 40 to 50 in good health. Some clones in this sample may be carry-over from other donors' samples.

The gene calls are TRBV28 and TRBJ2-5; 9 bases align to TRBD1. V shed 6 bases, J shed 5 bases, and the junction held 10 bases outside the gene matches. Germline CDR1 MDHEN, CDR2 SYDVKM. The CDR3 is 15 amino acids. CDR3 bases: TGTGCCAGCAGCTCCCCGGGACAGGGTTCTGAGACCCAGTACTTC. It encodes CASSSPGQGSETQYF.

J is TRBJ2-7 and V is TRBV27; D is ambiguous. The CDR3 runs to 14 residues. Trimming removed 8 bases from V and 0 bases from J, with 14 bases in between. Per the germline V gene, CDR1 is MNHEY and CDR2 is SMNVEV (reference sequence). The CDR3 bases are TGTGCCAGCTCTCTCGGTAATCCCTCCTACGAGCAGTACTTC. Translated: CASSLGNPSYEQYF.

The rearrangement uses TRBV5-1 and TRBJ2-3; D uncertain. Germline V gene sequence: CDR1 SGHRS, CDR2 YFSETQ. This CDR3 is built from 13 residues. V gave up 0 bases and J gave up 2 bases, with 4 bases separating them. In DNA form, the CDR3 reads TGCGCCAGCAGCTTGGCAATCACAGATACGCAGTATTTT. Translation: CASSLAITDTQYF.

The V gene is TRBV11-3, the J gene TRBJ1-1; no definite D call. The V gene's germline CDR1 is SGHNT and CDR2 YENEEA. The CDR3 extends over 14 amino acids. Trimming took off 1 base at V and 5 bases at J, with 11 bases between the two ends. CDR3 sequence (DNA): TGTGCCAGCAGCTTAGCCGGTGGGCGAACTGAAGCTTTCTTT. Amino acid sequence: CASSLAGGRTEAFF.

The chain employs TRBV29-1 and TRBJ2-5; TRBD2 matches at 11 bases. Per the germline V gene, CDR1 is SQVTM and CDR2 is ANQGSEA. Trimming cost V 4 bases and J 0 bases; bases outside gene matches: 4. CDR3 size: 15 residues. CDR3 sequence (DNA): TGCAGCGTTGGAGGGACTAGCGGAAACCAAGAGACCCAGTACTTC. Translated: CSVGGTSGNQETQYF.

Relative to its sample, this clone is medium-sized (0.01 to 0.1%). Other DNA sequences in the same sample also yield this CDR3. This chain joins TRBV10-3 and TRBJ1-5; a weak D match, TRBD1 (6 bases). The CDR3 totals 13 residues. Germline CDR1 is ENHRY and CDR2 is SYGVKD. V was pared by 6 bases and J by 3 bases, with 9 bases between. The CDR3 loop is CAISRDNNQPQHF. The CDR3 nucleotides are TGTGCCATCAGCCGGGACAACAATCAGCCCCAGCATTTT.

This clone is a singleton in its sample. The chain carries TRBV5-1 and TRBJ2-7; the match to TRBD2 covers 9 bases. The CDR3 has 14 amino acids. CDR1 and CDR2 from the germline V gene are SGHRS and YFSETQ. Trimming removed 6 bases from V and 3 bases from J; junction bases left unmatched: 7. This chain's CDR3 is CASTRREGSYEQYF. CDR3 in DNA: TGCGCCAGCACGCGGCGGGAGGGTAGCTACGAGCAGTACTTC.

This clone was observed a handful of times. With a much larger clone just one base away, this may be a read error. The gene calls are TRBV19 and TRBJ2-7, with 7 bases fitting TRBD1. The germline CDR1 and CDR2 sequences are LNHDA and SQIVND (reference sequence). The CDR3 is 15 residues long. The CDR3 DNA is TGTACCAGTAGTGGTATCGGGACAGCCTCCTACGAGCAGTACTTC. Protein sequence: CTSSGIGTASYEQYF.

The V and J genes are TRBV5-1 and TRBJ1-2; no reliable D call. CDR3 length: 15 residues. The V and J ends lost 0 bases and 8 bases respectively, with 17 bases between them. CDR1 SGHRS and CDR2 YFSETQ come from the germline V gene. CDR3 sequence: CASSLAETGLKGYTF. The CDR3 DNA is TGCGCCAGCAGCTTGGCCGAGACGGGATTGAAGGGCTACACCTTC.

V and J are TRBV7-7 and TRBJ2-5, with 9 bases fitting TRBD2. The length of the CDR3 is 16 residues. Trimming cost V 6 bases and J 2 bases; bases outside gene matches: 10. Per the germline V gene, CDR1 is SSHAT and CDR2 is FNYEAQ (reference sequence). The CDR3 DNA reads TGTGCCAGCAGTAAATCCGGGACTAGCCCGCAAGAGACCCAGTACTTC. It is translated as CASSKSGTSPQETQYF.

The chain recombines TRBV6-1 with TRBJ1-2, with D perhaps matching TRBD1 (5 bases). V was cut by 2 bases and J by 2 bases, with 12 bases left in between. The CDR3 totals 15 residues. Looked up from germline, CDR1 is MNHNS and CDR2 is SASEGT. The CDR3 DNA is TGTGCCAGCAGTGAAATTGAACACAGGAACTATGGCTACACCTTC. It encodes CASSEIEHRNYGYTF.

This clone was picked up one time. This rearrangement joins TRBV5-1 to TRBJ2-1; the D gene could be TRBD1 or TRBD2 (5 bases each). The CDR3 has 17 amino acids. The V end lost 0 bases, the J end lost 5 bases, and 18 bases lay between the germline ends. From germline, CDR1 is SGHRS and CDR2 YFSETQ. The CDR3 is CASSLGIRGVFHNEQFF. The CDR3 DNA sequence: TGCGCCAGCAGCTTGGGAATTCGGGGCGTATTCCACAATGAGCAGTTCTTC. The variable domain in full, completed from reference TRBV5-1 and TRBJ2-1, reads KAGVTQTPRYLIKTRGQQVTLSCSPISGHRSVSWYQQTPGQGLQFLFEYFSETQRNKGNFPGRFSGRQFSNSRSEMNVSTLELGDSALYLCASSLGIRGVFHNEQFFGPGTRLTVL.

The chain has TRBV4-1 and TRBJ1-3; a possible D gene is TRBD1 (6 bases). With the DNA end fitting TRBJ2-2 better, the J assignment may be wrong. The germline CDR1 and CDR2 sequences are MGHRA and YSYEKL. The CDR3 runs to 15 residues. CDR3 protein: CASSHGQRNTGELFF. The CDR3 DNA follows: TGCGCCAGCAGCCATGGACAGAGGAACACCGGGGAGCTGTTTTTT.

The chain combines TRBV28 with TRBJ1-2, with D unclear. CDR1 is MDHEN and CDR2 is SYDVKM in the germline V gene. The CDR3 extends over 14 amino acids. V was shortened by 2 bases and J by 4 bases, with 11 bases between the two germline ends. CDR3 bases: TGTGCCAGCAGTTTAAGGGCTGAGGGCTATGGCTACACCTTC. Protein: CASSLRAEGYGYTF.